Listed here are 22 T cell receptor beta chains from one sample, sequenced in a study of regulatory T cells in long-lasting Graves disease. Time point given: persistent/refractory GD, antithyroid drugs over 5 years with positive TRAb. TCR sequences were obtained from RNA taken from PBMCs. Arm-PCR of CDR3 regions with iRepertoire HTBI primers generated TCR beta libraries. A single record per CDR3 protein comes from TCRdb applying MiXCR to the multiplex PCR reads. The table shows a few hundred thousand distinct CDR3 sequences, with roughly 21% occurring only once. The sample in question was peripheral blood mononuclear cells (PBMCs), obtained when the disease was refractory, from a patient treated with antithyroid drugs. These receptors came from a female donor with Graves disease.

This clonotype was counted many times. This sequence joins TRBV2 and TRBJ1-5, with 8 positions matching TRBD1. This CDR3 has 14 residues. Germline V gives CDR1 SNHLY, CDR2 FYNNEI. Trimming removed 6 bases from V and 7 bases from J; junction bases left unmatched: 8. The CDR3 region is CASSRTGLGQPQHF. The CDR3 region has the DNA TGTGCCAGCAGCAGGACAGGGCTGGGACAGCCCCAGCATTTT.

V and J are TRBV7-9 and TRBJ1-3, with a weak D call TRBD1 (5 bases). The V gene's germline CDR1 is SEHNR and CDR2 FQNEAQ (reference sequence). CDR3 length equals 16 residues. Trimming removed 7 bases at V and 0 bases at J, with 16 bases between. DNA of the CDR3: TGTGCCAGCATCTATACAGGATCCGTCTCTGGAAACACCATATATTTT. Protein sequence: CASIYTGSVSGNTIYF. The full variable domain, rest sourced from reference TRBV7-9 and TRBJ1-3, is DTGVSQNPRHKITKRGQNVTFRCDPISEHNRLYWYRQTLGQGPEFLTYFQNEAQLEKSRLLSDRFSAERPKGSFSTLEIQRTEQGDSAMYLCASIYTGSVSGNTIYFGEGSWLTVV.

The V gene is TRBV18, the J gene TRBJ1-4; maybe TRBD1 (5 bases). V was pared by 4 bases and J by 0 bases, with 12 bases between. Germline CDR1 is KGHSH and CDR2 is LQKENI. The CDR3 spans 16 residues. This CDR3 reads CASSLRQLSTNEKLFF. CDR3 in DNA: TGTGCCAGCTCACTTCGACAGCTATCAACTAATGAAAAACTGTTTTTT.

The V gene is TRBV4-1, the J gene TRBJ1-2; D not certain. Germline CDR1 reads MGHRA; CDR2 reads YSYEKL. This CDR3 is built from 15 residues. Trimming removed 0 bases from V and 0 bases from J, with 8 bases in between. CDR3 bases: TGCGCCAGCAGCCAAGAAGCCTTAACTAACTATGGCTACACCTTC. Its translation is CASSQEALTNYGYTF.

At least ten counts were recorded for this clonotype. The rearrangement joins TRBV2 to TRBJ1-3; D call uncertain. Germline CDR1 SNHLY, CDR2 FYNNEI. V was clipped by 5 bases and J by 3 bases, with 5 bases between them. This CDR3 spans 12 amino acids. The CDR3 nucleotides read TGTGCCAGCAGTTCAAATGGAAACACCATATATTTT. Amino acid sequence: CASSSNGNTIYF.

J is TRBJ2-4 and V is TRBV4-1, with TRBD1 matching over 8 bases. V trimming: 5 bases; J trimming: 4 bases; junction bases outside the gene matches: 10. CDR1 MGHRA and CDR2 YSYEKL come from the germline V gene. The CDR3 spans 16 residues. The DNA for the CDR3 is TGCGCCAGCAGCGCTACCGGGACAGGCCAGAAAAACATTCAGTACTTC. It is translated as CASSATGTGQKNIQYF.

For this clonotype: A read error is possible here, since a much larger clone lies one base away. This chain links TRBV7-3 with TRBJ2-2; D is uncertain. Germline V gene lookup returns CDR1 SGHTA and CDR2 FQGTGA. The CDR3 has 13 residues. The CDR3 spells CAGSLQLHGELFF. The CDR3 nucleotides are TGTGCCGGCAGCTTACAGCTGCACGGGGAGCTGTTTTTT. Together with reference TRBV7-3 and TRBJ2-2, the CDR3 gives the full variable domain: GAGVSQTPSNKVTEKGKYVELRCDPISGHTALYWYRQSLGQGPEFLIYFQGTGAADDSGLPNDRFFAVRPEGSVSTLKIQRTERGDSAVYLCAGSLQLHGELFFGEGSRLTVL.

In the case of this clonotype: At one of its ends the junction is not consistent with the germline gene, which may arise from a read error. The chain joins TRBV28 to TRBJ1-2; D possibly corresponds to TRBD1 (6 bases). The germline CDR1 and CDR2 sequences are MDHEN and SYDVKM. This CDR3 region has 15 residues. For the CDR3, the DNA is TGTGCCATCAGTTTTTTAGGGGGATCGATCTATGGCTACACCTTC. This encodes CAISFLGGSIYGYTF.

This clonotype has just a few counts. One end of the junction is discordant with germline, which a read error may explain. This chain links TRBV28 with TRBJ1-1; 7 bases are a match to TRBD1. This CDR3 comprises 11 residues. Germline loops: CDR1 MDHEN, CDR2 SYDVKM. The CDR3 loop is CASRSPGQFTF. CDR3 sequence (DNA): TGTGCCAGCAGATCTCCGGGACAGTTCACTTTT.

This clonotype has more than one count but fewer than ten. V and J are TRBV6-1 and TRBJ2-7; TRBD1 matches at 11 bases. The CDR3 totals 14 residues. J was trimmed by 6 bases and V by 7 bases; bases with no gene match: 8. Germline V lookup: CDR1 MNHNS, CDR2 SASEGT. The DNA for the CDR3 is TGTGCCAGCACCACCGGACAGGGGGCAAGCGAGCAGTACTTC. It codes for CASTTGQGASEQYF.

This clonotype was counted between two and nine times. This chain uses TRBV6-2 or TRBV6-3 with TRBJ2-1, with 8 positions matching TRBD2. Germline V gives CDR1 MNHEY, CDR2 SVGEGT. Trimming at V came to 4 bases and at J to 9 bases, leaving 2 bases not matched to a gene. The CDR3 spans 12 residues. CDR3 in DNA: TGTGCCAGCAGTTCCCGGGGGGGTGAGCAGTTCTTC. The encoded protein is CASSSRGGEQFF.

The chain links TRBV11-2 to TRBJ2-6, with 9 nucleotides matching TRBD1. The CDR3 loop spans 16 amino acids. Germline V gene sequence: CDR1 SGHAT, CDR2 FQNNGV. Trimming took 5 bases from V and 0 from J; bases not matched to a gene: 2. The CDR3 sequence is CASSDRGISGANVLTF. The CDR3 nucleotides read TGTGCCAGCAGCGACAGGGGGATCTCTGGGGCCAACGTCCTGACTTTC.

This sequence joins TRBV19 and TRBJ1-1; 10 bases map to TRBD1. This CDR3 contains 11 residues. The germline CDR1 and CDR2 sequences are LNHDA and SQIVND (reference sequence). Losses at the gene ends were 8 bases for V and 11 bases for J; bases not matched to a gene: 5. The chain's CDR3 is CASGDRGAAFF. CDR3 bases: TGTGCCAGTGGGGACAGGGGCGCTGCTTTCTTT.

The count of this clonotype is one. J is TRBJ1-1 and V is TRBV9; 9 nucleotides line up with TRBD1. The CDR3 spans 14 residues. The junction had 4 bases not matched to a gene; V was cut back by 2 bases and J by 5 bases. Germline V gene sequence: CDR1 SGDLS, CDR2 YYNGEE. The CDR3 coding sequence is TGTGCCAGCAGCGTGGACAGGGGCCGGACTGAAGCTTTCTTT. Translating it yields CASSVDRGRTEAFF.

This clonotype was seen repeatedly, ten times or more. This rearrangement joins TRBV24-1 to TRBJ2-7; D unresolved. This CDR3 has 11 amino acids. V lost 3 bases and J 4 bases, leaving 3 bases between the germline ends. CDR1 KGHDR and CDR2 SFDVKD come from the germline V gene. Here the CDR3 reads CATSDQYEQYF. DNA of the CDR3: TGTGCCACCAGTGATCAATACGAGCAGTACTTC.

Regarding this clonotype: Just one base apart from a much larger clone, this may be a read error. The chain carries TRBV6-5 and TRBJ2-7; D is perhaps TRBD1 (6 bases). Trimming took off 3 bases at V and 3 bases at J, with 12 bases between the two ends. The CDR3 runs to 14 residues. Germline V CDR1 and CDR2: MNHEY, SVGAGI. CDR3 residues: CASSYLAGDYEQYF. The CDR3 DNA follows: TGTGCCAGCAGTTATTTGGCAGGGGACTACGAGCAGTACTTC.

This clonotype occurred a few times. The rearrangement uses TRBV7-2 and TRBJ1-2, with no clear D. The CDR3 spans 14 residues. With 2 bases removed from V and 0 bases from J, the gap between germline ends came to 7 bases. CDR1 and CDR2 (germline): SGHTA, FQGNSA. The CDR3 loop is CASSLNRANYGYTF. The CDR3 region has the DNA TGTGCCAGCAGCTTAAACCGAGCTAACTATGGCTACACCTTC.

The V call is TRBV28, the J call TRBJ1-4; D is unresolved. V was trimmed by 2 bases and J by 5 bases, leaving 18 bases between them. This CDR3 spans 17 amino acids. Per the germline V gene, CDR1 is MDHEN and CDR2 is SYDVKM. CDR3 coding DNA: TGTGCCAGCAGTTTAAGCCCTGGACTGGAAGGAAATGAAAAACTGTTTTTT. As protein: CASSLSPGLEGNEKLFF.

This clonotype was recorded many times. V usage is TRBV19 and J usage is TRBJ1-2; D gene ambiguous. CDR1 and CDR2 from the germline V gene are LNHDA and SQIVND (reference sequence). The CDR3 sequence is 13 residues long. V lost 3 bases, J lost 1 base, and 6 bases lay in between. This CDR3 reads CASSMQFNYGYTF. CDR3 sequence (DNA): TGTGCCAGTAGTATGCAGTTTAACTATGGCTACACCTTC. Full variable domain (remainder filled in from reference TRBV19 and TRBJ1-2): DGGITQSPKYLFRKEGQNVTLSCEQNLNHDAMYWYRQDPGQGLRLIYYSQIVNDFQKGDIAEGYSVSREKKESFPLTVTSAQKNPTAFYLCASSMQFNYGYTFGSGTRLTVV.

The chain recombines TRBV30 with TRBJ1-1; unclear D gene. CDR3 length: 13 amino acids. Germline values: CDR1 GTSNPN, CDR2 SVGIG (reference sequence). V was trimmed by 4 bases and J by 0 bases, leaving 9 bases between them. The CDR3 nucleotides are TGTGCCTGGACTTACGGGTTGAACACTGAAGCTTTCTTT. It is translated as CAWTYGLNTEAFF.

This clonotype was seen only a few times. The J gene is TRBJ2-7, the V gene TRBV5-1; 7 bases map to TRBD1. There are 15 residues in the CDR3. The germline V gene has CDR1 SGHRS and CDR2 YFSETQ. V lost 4 bases to trimming and J lost 2 bases; unmatched junction nucleotides: 9. CDR3 coding DNA: TGCGCCAGCAGCCCCCAGGACAGGAACCCCTACGAGCAGTACTTC. It yields the protein CASSPQDRNPYEQYF. The complete variable domain, with remaining parts taken from reference TRBV5-1 and TRBJ2-7, reads KAGVTQTPRYLIKTRGQQVTLSCSPISGHRSVSWYQQTPGQGLQFLFEYFSETQRNKGNFPGRFSGRQFSNSRSEMNVSTLELGDSALYLCASSPQDRNPYEQYFGPGTRLTVT.

This clonotype was found many times. The chain couples TRBV30 to TRBJ1-6; no clear D gene. The germline V gene encodes CDR1 GTSNPN and CDR2 SVGIG (reference sequence). This CDR3 is 13 amino acids long. Trimming removed 1 base at V and 8 bases at J, with 9 bases between. In DNA, the CDR3 is TGTGCCTGGAGTGGGACTTGGGATTCACCCCTCCACTTT. Translating it yields CAWSGTWDSPLHF.